The 28 T cell receptor beta chains below all came from one sample that was sequenced in a study of cytomegalovirus exposure and HLA in healthy donors. The study ran its PCR with 60 Vbeta and 13 Jbeta primers. The assay was immunoSEQ multiplex PCR, and TCRdb's table has in-frame clones only and misses some. The table records about 130,000 clones, approximately 80% of them present only once. The material sequenced was PBMCs. Receptor source: a girl aged 2 to 10 in good health and CMV-seronegative.

The chain has TRBV19 and TRBJ1-5; 7 bases agree with TRBD1. The V segment lost 8 bases and the J segment 1 base; nucleotides outside the gene matches: 2. CDR1 LNHDA and CDR2 SQIVND come from the germline V gene (reference sequence). The CDR3 runs 13 residues. CDR3 protein: CASQGVSNQPQHF. In DNA, the CDR3 is TGTGCCAGTCAGGGGGTGAGCAATCAGCCCCAGCATTTT.

As DNA, the CDR3 is TGCGCCAGCAGCCATACGACTAGCGGGAGGGGCGGCACCGGGGAGCTGTTTTTT. It codes for CASSHTTSGRGGTGELFF. The V gene is TRBV4-1, the J gene TRBJ2-2, with 14 bases that match TRBD2. Trimming removed 3 bases from V and 4 bases from J; junction bases left unmatched: 7. The CDR3 has 18 residues. The germline V gene has CDR1 MGHRA and CDR2 YSYEKL.

This sequence joins TRBV7-2 and TRBJ2-7; D is possibly TRBD2 (6 bases). CDR1 and CDR2 from the germline V gene are SGHTA and FQGNSA. Trimming pared 4 bases from V and 4 bases from J, leaving 14 bases between. This CDR3 contains 14 residues. The CDR3 loop reads CASSYVDGGYEQYF. As DNA, the CDR3 is TGTGCCAGCAGCTACGTTGACGGGGGTTACGAGCAGTACTTC.

To note about this clone: At one end the junction does not follow the germline gene, possibly because of a read error. The gene calls are TRBV10-1 and TRBJ2-3; 7 bases line up with TRBD2. This CDR3 contains 16 residues. Germline assignment: CDR1 WNHNN and CDR2 SYGVQD (reference sequence). The CDR3 sequence: CATSSMASGSTDTQYF. The CDR3 DNA reads TGCGCCACCAGTTCCATGGCTAGCGGCTCCACAGATACGCAGTATTTT.

The chain joins TRBV6-5 to TRBJ1-4; 7 nucleotides line up with TRBD1. This CDR3 has 15 amino acids. In germline, CDR1 is MNHEY, CDR2 SVGAGI. Trimming cost V 0 bases and J 4 bases; bases outside gene matches: 2. The CDR3 DNA reads as TGTGCCAGCAGTTACTCGAACAGGGGTAATGAAAAACTGTTTTTT. This codes for CASSYSNRGNEKLFF.

The chain joins TRBV25-1 to TRBJ2-2, with TRBD2 matching over 10 bases. CDR3 length: 18 amino acids. The V gene end was trimmed by 2 bases and the J gene end by 1 base; junction bases not matched to a gene: 7. Germline V gene data show CDR1 as MGHDK and CDR2 as SYGVNS. The CDR3 here is CASSEGLAGVVNTGELFF. The CDR3 DNA is TGTGCCAGCAGTGAAGGCCTAGCGGGAGTTGTGAACACCGGGGAGCTGTTTTTT. Drawing the rest from reference TRBV25-1 and TRBJ2-2, the complete variable domain is EADIYQTPRYLVIGTGKKITLECSQTMGHDKMYWYQQDPGMELHLIHYSYGVNSTEKGDLSSESTVSRIRTEHFPLTLESARPSHTSQYLCASSEGLAGVVNTGELFFGEGSRLTVL.

The V and J genes are TRBV30 and TRBJ2-7; D not certain. CDR1 is GTSNPN, CDR2 SVGIG, per germline (reference sequence). The CDR3 is 13 amino acids. V lost 1 base, J lost 1 base, and 8 bases lay in between. The CDR3 DNA reads TGTGCCTGGAGTGATGAGATTTCCTACGAGCAGTACTTC. Translating gives CAWSDEISYEQYF. The full variable domain, in which reference TRBV30 and TRBJ2-7 provide the parts outside the CDR3, is SQTIHQWPATLVQPVGSPLSLECTVEGTSNPNLYWYRQAAGRGLQLLFYSVGIGQISSEVPQNLSASRPQDRQFILSSKKLLLSDSGFYLCAWSDEISYEQYFGPGTRLTVT.

The genes are TRBV28 and TRBJ2-7; 7 bases are shared with TRBD2. The germline gives CDR1 MDHEN, CDR2 SYDVKM. This CDR3 is built from 14 residues. The trim removed 7 bases at V and 1 base at J, leaving 7 bases unmatched. The CDR3: CASTEFGGSYEQYF. The CDR3 DNA reads TGTGCCAGCACAGAATTCGGGGGGTCCTACGAGCAGTACTTC.

This sequence joins TRBV14 and TRBJ2-7; D may be TRBD2 (5 bases). Germline V CDR1 and CDR2: SGHDN, FVKESK. With 4 bases removed from V and 6 bases from J, the gap between germline ends came to 13 bases. The CDR3 totals 13 residues. The CDR3 region is CASSPSGVFEQYF. CDR3 coding DNA: TGTGCCAGCAGCCCGTCCGGGGTCTTCGAGCAGTACTTC.

The chain recombines TRBV5-1 with TRBJ2-7; D might be TRBD1 (5 bases). Trimming removed 2 bases from V and 2 bases from J, with 11 bases in between. Germline assignment: CDR1 SGHRS and CDR2 YFSETQ. The CDR3 is 14 residues long. The chain's CDR3 is CASSFGQDTYEQYF. Here the CDR3 DNA reads TGCGCCAGCAGCTTCGGGCAGGACACCTACGAGCAGTACTTC.

The J gene is TRBJ2-7, the V gene TRBV5-6, with 7 positions matching TRBD1. Germline CDR1 reads SGHDT; CDR2 reads YYEEEE. Trimming cost V 4 bases and J 4 bases; bases outside gene matches: 2. The CDR3 spans 12 residues. The CDR3 is CASSTGQYEQYF. Written as DNA, the CDR3 is TGTGCCAGCAGCACGGGACAGTACGAGCAGTACTTC.

The V call is TRBV7-3, the J call TRBJ2-2; D gene unclear. The V gene lost 5 bases and the J gene lost 4 bases, with 11 bases spanning the gap. CDR3 length equals 14 residues. Germline CDR1 SGHTA, CDR2 FQGTGA. Here the CDR3 DNA reads TGTGCCAGCAGCCCAATTAGAGGCACCGGGGAGCTGTTTTTT. Its protein product is CASSPIRGTGELFF.

This chain connects TRBV30 to TRBJ1-1; D is unclear. Trimming removed 0 bases from V and 4 bases from J, with 15 bases in between. Germline V gives CDR1 GTSNPN, CDR2 SVGIG (reference sequence). The CDR3 runs to 15 residues. CDR3 coding DNA: TGTGCCTGGAGTGTACAGAGAGGGCTGATCACTGAAGCTTTCTTT. It codes for CAWSVQRGLITEAFF.

The chain joins TRBV27 to TRBJ2-5; D gene uncertain. The V gene lost 6 bases and the J gene lost 0 bases, with 8 bases spanning the gap. The CDR3 contains 13 residues. Germline values: CDR1 MNHEY, CDR2 SMNVEV (reference sequence). In DNA, the CDR3 is TGTGCCAGCAGACACCCGTACCAAGAGACCCAGTACTTC. Residues: CASRHPYQETQYF.

This clone was recorded only once. This chain's CDR3 is CASSIGQGGTEAFF. For the CDR3, the DNA is TGTGCCAGTAGTATAGGGCAGGGGGGCACTGAAGCTTTCTTT. The V call is TRBV19, the J call TRBJ1-1; 7 nucleotides line up with TRBD1. Germline values: CDR1 LNHDA, CDR2 SQIVND (reference sequence). V trimming: 1 base; J trimming: 4 bases; junction bases outside the gene matches: 3. The CDR3 consists of 14 residues. Supplemented by reference TRBV19 and TRBJ1-1, the full variable domain reads DGGITQSPKYLFRKEGQNVTLSCEQNLNHDAMYWYRQDPGQGLRLIYYSQIVNDFQKGDIAEGYSVSREKKESFPLTVTSAQKNPTAFYLCASSIGQGGTEAFFGQGTRLTVV.

The chain links TRBV7-7 to TRBJ2-5; the D gene is possibly TRBD2 (5 bases). Germline loops: CDR1 SSHAT, CDR2 FNYEAQ (reference sequence). CDR3 length equals 14 residues. V lost 0 bases and J lost 5, with 10 bases in between. DNA for the CDR3: TGTGCCAGCAGCTTAGCGGGAGCCAGGGAGACCCAGTACTTC. It specifies CASSLAGARETQYF.

The rearrangement joins TRBV28 to TRBJ1-5; possibly TRBD1 for D (5 bases). The CDR3 extends over 14 amino acids. V lost 2 bases, J lost 4 bases, and 9 bases lay in between. Germline V gives CDR1 MDHEN, CDR2 SYDVKM. The CDR3 DNA sequence: TGTGCCAGCAGTTTAGCGGGGACTAATCAGCCCCAGCATTTT. Translating gives CASSLAGTNQPQHF. The full variable domain, with the rest looked up from reference TRBV28 and TRBJ1-5, is DVKVTQSSRYLVKRTGEKVFLECVQDMDHENMFWYRQDPGLGLRLIYFSYDVKMKEKGDIPEGYSVSREKKERFSLILESASTNQTSMYLCASSLAGTNQPQHFGDGTRLSIL.

V and J are TRBV4-2 and TRBJ2-1; possible D gene TRBD2, 5 bases. The length of the CDR3 is 15 residues. The germline V gene has CDR1 LGHNA and CDR2 YNFKEQ. The germline V and J ends were trimmed by 0 bases and 5 bases, with 11 bases remaining between them. CDR3 nucleotide sequence: TGTGCCAGCAGCCAAGATCCTAGCACCGACAATGAGCAGTTCTTC. It translates to CASSQDPSTDNEQFF.

The chain joins TRBV5-6 to TRBJ2-5; 9 bases agree with TRBD1. The J call is in doubt because the DNA end fits TRBJ2-7 better. The CDR3 has 15 residues. Germline CDR1 is SGHDT and CDR2 is YYEEEE. CDR3 region: CASSLFGQGFYEQYF. DNA of the CDR3: TGTGCCAGCAGCTTGTTCGGACAGGGGTTCTACGAGCAGTACTTC.

The V call is TRBV5-4, the J call TRBJ1-1; 8 bases are a match to TRBD1. Losses at the gene ends were 5 bases for V and 1 base for J; bases not matched to a gene: 13. Looked up from germline, CDR1 is SGHNT and CDR2 is YYREEE (reference sequence). The CDR3 spans 17 residues. CDR3 sequence reads: CASSFGQGLIGNTEAFF. The CDR3 DNA is TGTGCCAGCAGTTTCGGACAGGGTTTGATTGGGAACACTGAAGCTTTCTTT.

This clone was detected only a few times. V and J are TRBV7-2 and TRBJ2-3; 10 nucleotides line up with TRBD2. The CDR3 extends over 17 amino acids. V lost 5 bases and J lost 6; bases outside the gene matches: 14. Germline assignment: CDR1 SGHTA and CDR2 FQGNSA. The CDR3: CASSLTPQREGRDTQYF. DNA of the CDR3: TGTGCCAGCAGCCTAACCCCCCAGCGGGAGGGCCGTGATACGCAGTATTTT.

The chain carries TRBV2 and TRBJ2-5, with a tentative D call TRBD2 (6 bases). V was trimmed by 3 bases and J by 5 bases, leaving 13 bases between them. The CDR3 totals 14 residues. The germline CDR1 and CDR2 sequences are SNHLY and FYNNEI. CDR3 sequence: CASSDWGERETQYF. CDR3 sequence (DNA): TGTGCCAGCAGTGATTGGGGGGAGCGGGAGACCCAGTACTTC.

The V gene is TRBV18, the J gene TRBJ1-1; 8 nucleotides align to TRBD1. This CDR3 has 14 amino acids. CDR1 and CDR2 (germline): KGHSH, LQKENI. The junction had 8 bases not matched to a gene; V was cut back by 3 bases and J by 8 bases. CDR3 nucleotide sequence: TGTGCCAGCTCACCCACTCAGGGGGCGGCGGAAGCTTTCTTT. Protein sequence: CASSPTQGAAEAFF.

The chain carries TRBV30 and TRBJ1-3, with D hard to call. The germline V and J ends were trimmed by 0 bases and 2 bases, with 8 bases remaining between them. The germline CDR1 and CDR2 sequences are GTSNPN and SVGIG (reference sequence). The CDR3 spans 14 residues. The CDR3 DNA is TGTGCCTGGAGTGTACGGTCGACTGGAAACACCATATATTTT. Translation gives CAWSVRSTGNTIYF.

The chain uses TRBV4-3 and TRBJ2-2; the D gene is possibly TRBD2 (6 bases). Germline V gene sequence: CDR1 LGHNA, CDR2 YSLEER. Trimming cost V 3 bases and J 7 bases, with 24 bases left between them. There are 18 residues in the CDR3. The CDR3 loop is CASSQRTSLGLSGGELFF. CDR3 DNA sequence: TGCGCCAGCAGCCAGCGAACTAGCCTGGGCCTGTCGGGCGGGGAGCTGTTTTTT.

DNA for the CDR3: TGTGCCAGCAGTTTAATGGCAGGGGGGCCCGGGGAGCTGTTTTTT. It is translated as CASSLMAGGPGELFF. The chain joins TRBV27 to TRBJ2-2, with D possibly TRBD1 on 7 matching bases. CDR1 MNHEY and CDR2 SMNVEV come from the germline V gene (reference sequence). The CDR3 has 15 residues. Trimming pared 2 bases from V and 6 bases from J, leaving 13 bases between.

This chain links TRBV4-3 with TRBJ1-5, with unresolved D. The V end was cut by 0 bases, the J end by 0 bases, with 9 bases between. CDR3 size: 16 residues. CDR1 is LGHNA, CDR2 YSLEER, per germline. The CDR3 protein is CASSQDRSYSNQPQHF. For the CDR3, the DNA is TGCGCCAGCAGCCAAGACAGATCTTATAGCAATCAGCCCCAGCATTTT.

V and J are TRBV25-1 and TRBJ2-1; maybe TRBD1 (5 bases). Between the trimmed V and J ends, which lost 5 bases and 2 bases, there was a span of 19 bases. This CDR3 has 17 amino acids. CDR1 is MGHDK and CDR2 is SYGVNS in the germline V gene. This CDR3 is CASSSGFQNNAYNEQFF. CDR3 sequence (DNA): TGTGCCAGCAGTTCAGGGTTCCAGAATAACGCCTACAATGAGCAGTTCTTC.